Listed below are T cell receptor beta chains from one sample, sequenced in a study of CD8+CD57+ T cells in acquired aplastic anemia. TCRdb re-called the reads through MiXCR, storing one row per CDR3 protein. This table has about 160,000 distinct CDR3 sequences, roughly 48% appearing once. The sample taken for sequencing was sorted CD4+, CD8+, or CD8+CD57+ T cells (not recorded which) from PBMCs. These TCRs come from a human donor with aplastic anemia. CDR3s include the opening cysteine and the closing phenylalanine or tryptophan. Fields, in order: clone size, J gene, D gene, V gene, CDR3 DNA, CDR3 protein. A D gene is named only where the DNA matches it firmly. For some rows the clone size is stated as once, few or many, or as a class when expanded; others skip it.

clone size: .
J gene: TRBJ2-5
D gene: .
V gene: TRBV30
CDR3 DNA: TGTGCCTGGCGGGCTTATCAAGAGACCCAGTACTTC
CDR3 protein: CAWRAYQETQYF

clone size: many
J gene: TRBJ1-5
D gene: .
V gene: TRBV4-3
CDR3 DNA: TGCGCCAGCAGCCGAGAAGGGGGCAATCAGCCCCAGCATTTT
CDR3 protein: CASSREGGNQPQHF

clone size: many
J gene: TRBJ2-1
D gene: .
V gene: TRBV29-1
CDR3 DNA: TGCAGCGTTGAAGTGGGGACGCAGTTCTTC
CDR3 protein: CSVEVGTQFF

clone size: .
J gene: TRBJ1-2
D gene: .
V gene: TRBV10-3
CDR3 DNA: TGTGCCATCAGTGAGGGGAGGGCGGCTAACTATGGCTACACCTTC
CDR3 protein: CAISEGRAANYGYTF

clone size: .
J gene: TRBJ2-2
D gene: TRBD1
V gene: TRBV9
CDR3 DNA: TGTGCCAGCAGCGGGGGACAGGGGGGAGTCACCGGGGAGCTGTTTTTT
CDR3 protein: CASSGGQGGVTGELFF

clone size: many
J gene: TRBJ2-1
D gene: .
V gene: TRBV28
CDR3 DNA: TGTGCCAGCAGTCTTTCCTACAATGAGCAGTTCTTC
CDR3 protein: CASSLSYNEQFF

clone size: many
J gene: TRBJ1-5
D gene: .
V gene: TRBV20-1
CDR3 DNA: TGCAGTGCTAGCCCGTCGGGGGGGGCGAGAAATCAGCCCCAGCATTTT
CDR3 protein: CSASPSGGARNQPQHF

clone size: few
J gene: TRBJ2-3
D gene: TRBD2
V gene: TRBV19
CDR3 DNA: TGTGCCAGTAGGCTACCCGGGACTAGGTCAGATACGCAGTATTTT
CDR3 protein: CASRLPGTRSDTQYF

clone size: .
J gene: TRBJ2-7
D gene: .
V gene: TRBV15
CDR3 DNA: TGTGCCACCAGCAGAGATCCGGGGACCTACGAGCGGTACTTT
CDR3 protein: CATSRDPGTYERYF

clone size: few
J gene: TRBJ2-3
D gene: TRBD2
V gene: TRBV11-2
CDR3 DNA: TGTGCCAGCAGCTTAGGCGCGGGGACTAGCGGGAGAGGTGATACGCAGTATTTT
CDR3 protein: CASSLGAGTSGRGDTQYF

clone size: .
J gene: TRBJ1-4
D gene: .
V gene: TRBV19
CDR3 DNA: TGTGCCAGTAGTATACAGGTCCCTAATGAAAAACTGTTTTTT
CDR3 protein: CASSIQVPNEKLFF

clone size: few
J gene: TRBJ2-5
D gene: .
V gene: TRBV7-9
CDR3 DNA: TGTGCCAGCATCCTCGTGGGGTCTGGTGAGACCCAGTACTTC
CDR3 protein: CASILVGSGETQYF

clone size: .
J gene: TRBJ2-5
D gene: TRBD2
V gene: TRBV2
CDR3 DNA: TGTGCCAGCAGTTTCCAGGGAGGGGTAGAGACCCAGTACTTC
CDR3 protein: CASSFQGGVETQYF

clone size: .
J gene: TRBJ1-6
D gene: TRBD1
V gene: TRBV19
CDR3 DNA: TGTGCCAGTAGTATAACGGGACAGGATAATTCACCCCTCCACTTT
CDR3 protein: CASSITGQDNSPLHF

clone size: few
J gene: TRBJ2-1
D gene: .
V gene: TRBV6-5
CDR3 DNA: TGTGCCAGCAGTTACGCACAAGACCCTCCGGCGCAGTTCTTC
CDR3 protein: CASSYAQDPPAQFF

clone size: .
J gene: TRBJ2-1
D gene: .
V gene: TRBV19
CDR3 DNA: TGTGCCAGTACCCTTGACTACAATGAGCAGTTCTTC
CDR3 protein: CASTLDYNEQFF

clone size: many
J gene: TRBJ1-1
D gene: .
V gene: TRBV19
CDR3 DNA: TGTGCCAGTAGTATAGGGGGCAGCAACACTGAAGCTTTCTTT
CDR3 protein: CASSIGGSNTEAFF

clone size: .
J gene: TRBJ2-7
D gene: .
V gene: TRBV2
CDR3 DNA: TGTGCCAGCAGTGAAATAATAAACACGTACGAGCAGTACTTC
CDR3 protein: CASSEIINTYEQYF

clone size: .
J gene: TRBJ1-1
D gene: .
V gene: TRBV7-9
CDR3 DNA: TGTGCCAGCAGCCCAGACGTTGACACTGAAGCTTTCTTT
CDR3 protein: CASSPDVDTEAFF

clone size: .
J gene: TRBJ2-7
D gene: TRBD2
V gene: TRBV29-1
CDR3 DNA: TGCAGCGTTGGTAGGGCGGGAGGGTCATCCTACGAGCAGTACTTC
CDR3 protein: CSVGRAGGSSYEQYF

clone size: .
J gene: TRBJ2-2
D gene: .
V gene: TRBV10-1
CDR3 DNA: TGCGTCAACGGAAGGGTTACCGGGGAGCTGTTTTTT
CDR3 protein: CVNGRVTGELFF

clone size: .
J gene: TRBJ1-5
D gene: .
V gene: TRBV11-1
CDR3 DNA: TGTGCCAGCAGCTCCACTCTCTGGGGTGGCAATCAGCCCCAGCATTTT
CDR3 protein: CASSSTLWGGNQPQHF

clone size: many
J gene: TRBJ2-3
D gene: .
V gene: TRBV5-5
CDR3 DNA: TGTGCCAGCAGCTTGGACGAGGGGGGGGGCACAGATACGCAGTATTTT
CDR3 protein: CASSLDEGGGTDTQYF

clone size: .
J gene: TRBJ1-4
D gene: .
V gene: TRBV11-2
CDR3 DNA: TGTGCCAGTACCCCAAGTAGGACTAATGAAAAACTGTTTTTT
CDR3 protein: CASTPSRTNEKLFF

clone size: many
J gene: TRBJ2-3
D gene: .
V gene: TRBV7-3
CDR3 DNA: TGTGCCAGCCGTCAAGGGTCCGACTCCACGCAGTATTTT
CDR3 protein: CASRQGSDSTQYF

clone size: many
J gene: TRBJ2-1
D gene: .
V gene: TRBV2
CDR3 DNA: TGTGCCAGCAGTGAGCTCTATGAGCAGTTCTTC
CDR3 protein: CASSELYEQFF

clone size: few
J gene: TRBJ1-5
D gene: .
V gene: TRBV19
CDR3 DNA: TGTGCCAGTAGTATATCGGCAGATAGCAATCAGCCCCAGCATTTT
CDR3 protein: CASSISADSNQPQHF

clone size: .
J gene: TRBJ2-5
D gene: .
V gene: TRBV19
CDR3 DNA: TGTGCCAGTAGTCTCCAGGATGCGGGACCCCAGCAGCCCCAGTACTTC
CDR3 protein: CASSLQDAGPQQPQYF

clone size: .
J gene: TRBJ2-3
D gene: .
V gene: TRBV24-1
CDR3 DNA: TGTGCCACCAGTGATTCCAGGGACAGCACAGATACGCAGTATTTT
CDR3 protein: CATSDSRDSTDTQYF

clone size: many
J gene: TRBJ2-2
D gene: TRBD2
V gene: TRBV19
CDR3 DNA: TGTGCCAGTAGTGGCGGGACTAGAGGGCCCGGGGAGCTGTTTTTT
CDR3 protein: CASSGGTRGPGELFF

clone size: many
J gene: TRBJ2-3
D gene: .
V gene: TRBV19
CDR3 DNA: TGTGCCAGTACGACGAGGGGGGTGAGCGGCGGCACAGATACGCAGTATTTT
CDR3 protein: CASTTRGVSGGTDTQYF

clone size: many
J gene: TRBJ1-5
D gene: .
V gene: TRBV6-5
CDR3 DNA: TGTGCCAGCAGTTACCGTAAGGATAGCAATCAGCCCCAGCATTTT
CDR3 protein: CASSYRKDSNQPQHF

clone size: many
J gene: TRBJ2-7
D gene: .
V gene: TRBV7-7
CDR3 DNA: TGTGCTAGCAGCTTCACCCTAGTAAGGGAGGAGCAGTACTTC
CDR3 protein: CASSFTLVREEQYF

clone size: many
J gene: TRBJ2-1
D gene: .
V gene: TRBV7-8
CDR3 DNA: TGTGCCAGCAGCCGACTGGGTAACTCCTACAATGAGCAGTTCTTC
CDR3 protein: CASSRLGNSYNEQFF

clone size: .
J gene: TRBJ2-2
D gene: .
V gene: TRBV6-1
CDR3 DNA: TGTGCCAGCCGGGCCCACACCGGGGAGCTGTTTTTT
CDR3 protein: CASRAHTGELFF

clone size: .
J gene: TRBJ2-3
D gene: .
V gene: TRBV5-1
CDR3 DNA: TGCGCCAGCAGCTTGGCCAGCCTTGCGGGAACTACCCGGGATACGCAGTATTTT
CDR3 protein: CASSLASLAGTTRDTQYF

clone size: .
J gene: TRBJ2-7
D gene: TRBD1
V gene: TRBV15
CDR3 DNA: TGTGCCACCAGCAGAGCCGGTTTGACAGGGAAATACGAGCAGTACTTC
CDR3 protein: CATSRAGLTGKYEQYF

clone size: many
J gene: TRBJ2-7
D gene: .
V gene: TRBV5-4
CDR3 DNA: TGTGCCAGCAGCTTGAGGCGGGTAAGCTCCTACGAGCAGTACTTC
CDR3 protein: CASSLRRVSSYEQYF

clone size: once
J gene: TRBJ2-7
D gene: TRBD1
V gene: TRBV6-5
CDR3 DNA: TGTGCCAGCAGTAACGGACAGGGAAGGTGGGAGCAGTACTTC
CDR3 protein: CASSNGQGRWEQYF

clone size: few
J gene: TRBJ1-3
D gene: .
V gene: TRBV10-3
CDR3 DNA: TGTGCCATCAGGGACAAGGGGAGCTCTGGAAACACCATATATTTT
CDR3 protein: CAIRDKGSSGNTIYF

clone size: few
J gene: TRBJ2-5
D gene: TRBD2
V gene: TRBV7-8
CDR3 DNA: TGTGCCAGCTCGGGGGGGGGCAGAGAGACCCAGTACTTC
CDR3 protein: CASSGGGRETQYF

clone size: .
J gene: TRBJ2-2
D gene: TRBD2
V gene: TRBV20-1
CDR3 DNA: TGCAGTGCTCGCAGGGAAAGCGGGGGGCTGTTTTTT
CDR3 protein: CSARRESGGLFF

clone size: .
J gene: TRBJ2-7
D gene: .
V gene: TRBV25-1
CDR3 DNA: TGTGCCAGCAGTGCCCCTCTACCGGGACGAATTTACGAGCAGTACTTC
CDR3 protein: CASSAPLPGRIYEQYF

clone size: .
J gene: TRBJ2-1
D gene: TRBD1
V gene: TRBV19
CDR3 DNA: TGTGCCAGTAGGGGACAGGGCCTGGGCTACAATGAGCAGTTCTTC
CDR3 protein: CASRGQGLGYNEQFF

clone size: few
J gene: TRBJ2-7
D gene: TRBD1
V gene: TRBV5-1
CDR3 DNA: TGCGCCAGCAGCCCGGGACAGGGGATCGACGAGCAGTACTTC
CDR3 protein: CASSPGQGIDEQYF

clone size: many
J gene: TRBJ2-7
D gene: TRBD2
V gene: TRBV30
CDR3 DNA: TGTGCCTGGAGTGTACTAGCGGGAACCCCACCGTACTTC
CDR3 protein: CAWSVLAGTPPYF

clone size: many
J gene: TRBJ2-7
D gene: TRBD1
V gene: TRBV7-8
CDR3 DNA: TGTGCCAGCAGCTTGGGGACAGCCTCCTACGAGCAGTACTTC
CDR3 protein: CASSLGTASYEQYF

clone size: many
J gene: TRBJ2-3
D gene: .
V gene: TRBV7-2
CDR3 DNA: TGTGCCACTTCGACAGTCGGGGTCACAGATACGCAGTATTTT
CDR3 protein: CATSTVGVTDTQYF